The rows below give T cell receptor beta chains drawn from one sample of a study of response to subunit inactivated influenza vaccine. One entry per CDR3 protein, called by TCRdb with MiXCR from the RT-PCR reads. The sample has around 710,000 distinct CDR3 sequences; about 15% are singletons. The sample consisted of PBMCs from blood, taken 14 days before vaccination. All receptors come from a middle-aged man who received an inactivated influenza vaccine. The CDR3 runs from the conserved cysteine through the conserved F or W. D genes are given only for firm matches. A clone size is listed for some rows: how often the clone was seen (once, few, many), or a class if it is expanded.

>TRBJ2-5|TRBD2|TRBV9|few
TGTGCCAGCAGCGCCTGGGGTAGCGGGGGGGAAGAGACCCAGTACTTC
CASSAWGSGGEETQYF
>TRBJ1-4|NA|TRBV7-2|few
TGTGCCAGCAGCTTCGGGAGGGGTCGCTTTAATGAAAAACTGTTTTTT
CASSFGRGRFNEKLFF
>TRBJ2-1|NA|TRBV6-2/TRBV6-3|NA
TGTGCCAGCAGACAGCGGTCCTCCTACAATGAGCAGTTCTTC
CASRQRSSYNEQFF
>TRBJ2-2|NA|TRBV3-1|NA
TGTGCCAGCAGCGCCTCTGAGAACACCGGGGAGCTGTTTTTT
CASSASENTGELFF
>TRBJ2-7|TRBD2|TRBV20-1|few
TGCAGTGCTAACTCTGCAGCGGGGGACTACGAGCAGTACTTC
CSANSAAGDYEQYF
>TRBJ2-7|NA|TRBV20-1|few
TGCAGTGCTAGATTGGTTTCGGTTTACGAGCAGTACTTC
CSARLVSVYEQYF
>TRBJ2-5|TRBD2|TRBV19|NA
TGTGCCAGTAGCACGGGACTAGCGGGAGTGGGGACCCAGTACTTC
CASSTGLAGVGTQYF
>TRBJ2-3|NA|TRBV30|NA
TGTGCCTGGAGCGTATCTAGGATTACAGATACGCAGTATTTT
CAWSVSRITDTQYF
>TRBJ2-5|NA|TRBV27|few
TGTGCCAGCAGTTTAATACGAGGGGAGACCCAGTACTTC
CASSLIRGETQYF
>TRBJ2-4|TRBD1|TRBV11-2|NA
TGTGCCAGCAGCACCCACAGGGGGTCGTTGGCCAAAAACATTCAGTACTTC
CASSTHRGSLAKNIQYF
>TRBJ2-1|NA|TRBV19|many
TGTGCCAGTAAGATCGGGGAGCGGACAAACAATGAGCAGTTCTTC
CASKIGERTNNEQFF
>TRBJ1-2|NA|TRBV28|few
TGTGCCTGCGCCGGGAAGCTGGGGGCAGTTGGCTACACCTTC
CACAGKLGAVGYTF
>TRBJ1-5|TRBD1|TRBV30|few
TGTGCCTGGAGTTCTCTGACAGGGTCGGTTCAGCCCCAGCATTTT
CAWSSLTGSVQPQHF
>TRBJ1-2|TRBD1|TRBV24-1|few
TGTGCCACCGAGGGACAGGACTATGGCTACACCTTC
CATEGQDYGYTF
>TRBJ1-2|NA|TRBV28|NA
TGTGCCAGCAGCAGGACCTACGGCTATGGCTACACCTTC
CASSRTYGYGYTF
>TRBJ2-1|TRBD2|TRBV7-9|few
TGTGCCAGCAGCTTAGACGGGAGGGCCTCCTACAATGAGCAGTTCTTC
CASSLDGRASYNEQFF
>TRBJ1-2|NA|TRBV5-1|once
TGCGCCAGCAGCTTGACAGGAGACTCTAACTATGGCTACACCTTC
CASSLTGDSNYGYTF
>TRBJ2-1|TRBD2|TRBV4-3|few
TGCGCCAGCAGCCAAACACTAGCGGGAGGGCCATCTTTCAATGAGCAGTTCTTC
CASSQTLAGGPSFNEQFF
>TRBJ2-7|TRBD2|TRBV4-2|NA
TGTGCCAGCAGCCAAGATACGTGGCTAGCGGGGGGCGACGAGCAGTACTTC
CASSQDTWLAGGDEQYF
>TRBJ2-3|NA|TRBV6-2/TRBV6-3|NA
TGTGCCAGCAGTCGCCCGACCACAGATACGCAGTATTTT
CASSRPTTDTQYF
>TRBJ2-4|NA|TRBV28|many
TGTGCCAGCAGGGGGGGAGGTGTCAAAAACATTCAGTACTTC
CASRGGGVKNIQYF
>TRBJ2-7|NA|TRBV5-1|many
TGCGCCAGCAGCTTGACGGGAGTGGAGCAGTACTTC
CASSLTGVEQYF
>TRBJ2-1|TRBD2|TRBV7-9|NA
TGTGCCAGCAGCTCGGGACTAAACAATGAGCAGTCCTTC
CASSSGLNNEQSF
>TRBJ2-1|NA|TRBV9|few
TGTGCCAGCAGCGTAGGGGTAGGGATAGGCGGTGAGCAGTTCTTC
CASSVGVGIGGEQFF
>TRBJ2-3|TRBD1|TRBV20-1|few
TGCAGTGCTTTTACCGCTTACAGGGGACCAGATACGCAGTATTTT
CSAFTAYRGPDTQYF
>TRBJ1-5|TRBD1|TRBV6-2/TRBV6-3|few
TGTGCCAGCAGCCGGGACAGGGGCATTGTTCAGCCCCAGCATTTT
CASSRDRGIVQPQHF
>TRBJ1-5|NA|TRBV29-1|few
TGCAGCGTTGGGGATTATCAGCCCCAGCATTTT
CSVGDYQPQHF
>TRBJ2-5|TRBD2|TRBV10-3|NA
TGTGCCATCAGTGACCCAGCGGGAGTGGGGGAGACCCAGTACTTC
CAISDPAGVGETQYF
>TRBJ2-5|NA|TRBV7-2|few
TGTGCCAGCAGCTTACCCCCGGGGATACAGTACTTC
CASSLPPGIQYF
>TRBJ2-7|NA|TRBV6-2/TRBV6-3|NA
TGTGCCAGCAGAAGAACGATTGGGATCCGTAACGAGCAGTACTTC
CASRRTIGIRNEQYF
>TRBJ2-3|NA|TRBV27|many
TGTGCCAGCAGTTTTAGCCAAAACACAGATACGCAGTATTTT
CASSFSQNTDTQYF
>TRBJ2-1|NA|TRBV6-1|NA
TGTGCCAGCAGTACGGGGCTTGGGAATGAGCAGTTCTTC
CASSTGLGNEQFF
>TRBJ2-7|TRBD1|TRBV12-3/TRBV12-4|many
TGTGCCAGCAGTGAGGGACAGGGCTCCTACGAGCAGTACTTC
CASSEGQGSYEQYF
>TRBJ2-2|TRBD2|TRBV4-3|NA
TGCGCCAGCAGCCGGGAGGGACTAGCGGGAATCACCGGGGAGCTGTTTTTT
CASSREGLAGITGELFF
>TRBJ2-3|NA|TRBV7-2|few
TGTGCCAGCAGCTTAGGGACCTTTACAGATACGCAGTATTTT
CASSLGTFTDTQYF
>TRBJ2-3|NA|TRBV20-1|few
TGCAGTGCTAGCGGCCCGCGTAGGGTCAGGACGCAGTATTTT
CSASGPRRVRTQYF
>TRBJ2-3|TRBD2|TRBV7-2|NA
TGTGCCAGCAGCTTAGCGGGAGCGGGGGGGCGTTCAGATACGCAGTATTTT
CASSLAGAGGRSDTQYF
>TRBJ2-6|NA|TRBV29-1|NA
TGCAGCGTTGACGAGTTATCTGGGGCCAACGTCCTGACTTTC
CSVDELSGANVLTF
>TRBJ1-4|TRBD1|TRBV12-3/TRBV12-4|many
TGTGCCAGCAGTCGATACGGACAGGGGACAGATGAAAAACTGTTTTTT
CASSRYGQGTDEKLFF
>TRBJ2-5|TRBD2|TRBV30|few
TGTGCCTGGGCTAGACTAGCGGGAGACGAGACCCAGTACTTC
CAWARLAGDETQYF
>TRBJ2-7|NA|TRBV20-1|few
TGCAGTGCTAGAGCCTGGCAAATGGGACTTTCCTACGAGCAGTACTTC
CSARAWQMGLSYEQYF
>TRBJ1-5|NA|TRBV4-1|NA
TGCGCCAGCAGCCAAGAGAGTACAGGGAGGCATCAGCCCCAGCATTTT
CASSQESTGRHQPQHF
>TRBJ1-4|TRBD1|TRBV9|NA
TGTGCCAGCAGCGCGAATGACAGGGCGCGGCATGAAAAACTGTTTTTT
CASSANDRARHEKLFF
>TRBJ1-6|NA|TRBV6-5|few
TGTGCCAGCAGCCTCTCGAGTGCGGTAAATTTTGATTCACCCCTCCACTTT
CASSLSSAVNFDSPLHF
>TRBJ2-3|TRBD2|TRBV7-3|NA
TGTGCCAGCAGCTTAACCACCCTAGCGGAGACCTCCACAGATACGCAGTATTTT
CASSLTTLAETSTDTQYF
>TRBJ2-3|NA|TRBV20-1|few
TGCAGTGCCACCCCTAGCGCGATTAGCACAGATACGCAGTATTTT
CSATPSAISTDTQYF
>TRBJ2-5|TRBD1|TRBV5-1|NA
TGCGCCAGCAGCCTCAGGACAGGGGGACAAGAGACCCAGTACTTC
CASSLRTGGQETQYF
>TRBJ2-2|TRBD2|TRBV20-1|NA
TGCAGTGCTACCTTAGCGGGAGTCGGGGAGCTGTTTTTT
CSATLAGVGELFF
>TRBJ1-5|NA|TRBV12-3/TRBV12-4|few
TGTGCCAGCAGTTTAAGTCAGCCCCAGCATTTT
CASSLSQPQHF
>TRBJ1-1|NA|TRBV20-1|many
TGCAGTGCTGGCCGGGCGTTAGGTTTCTTT
CSAGRALGFF
>TRBJ1-5|TRBD1|TRBV7-8|few
TGTGCCAGCAGCCCGACAGGGGTTAGTCAGCCCCAGCATTTT
CASSPTGVSQPQHF
>TRBJ1-2|NA|TRBV7-6|NA
TGTGCCAGCAGCTTACGAGAAGGCTACACCTTC
CASSLREGYTF
>TRBJ2-7|NA|TRBV4-3|few
TGCGCCAGCAGCCAAGAGGCGGGACTCACCTACGAGCAGTACTTC
CASSQEAGLTYEQYF
>TRBJ2-3|NA|TRBV5-1|many
TGCGCCAGCAGACATCTGGGAGATACGCAGTATTTT
CASRHLGDTQYF
>TRBJ1-4|NA|TRBV7-9|many
TGTGCCAGCAGCCTCTACGAAGGGCCAGCTAATGAAAAACTGTTTTTT
CASSLYEGPANEKLFF